This TCR beta chain was sequenced for a study of beta chain features in type 1 diabetes. Study at large: Summed over all samples, the examined sorted cells came to about 110 million.

In the case of this clone: Its antigen is still unknown.

The CDR3 has 19 residues. With V trimmed by 3 bases and J by 0 bases, 10 bases remained unmatched. CDR1 is SGDLS, CDR2 YYNGEE, per germline. Of the isolated RNA, all was reverse transcribed, and so the sequenced material was expressed TCRB transcripts. The assay was immunoSEQ multiplex PCR, and TCRdb's table has in-frame clones only and misses some. The sample lists about 150,000 clones; 10% were seen once. Study-wide results and caveats: Researchers report that Type 1 diabetes patients had moderately but significantly shorter TCRB CDR3s across all four CD4+ subsets.

The receptor's source is a man aged 25 to 45 with type 1 diabetes. Sequenced input: central memory CD4+ T cells from blood. The rearrangement joins TRBV9 to TRBJ2-6; TRBD1 aligns across 9 bases. CDR3 sequence reads: CASSDRSGTGLSGANVLTF. CDR3 sequence (DNA): TGTGCCAGCAGCGATCGATCCGGGACAGGGCTCTCTGGGGCCAACGTCCTGACTTTC. Filled out from reference TRBV9 and TRBJ2-6, the complete variable domain reads DSGVTQTPKHLITATGQRVTLRCSPRSGDLSVYWYQQSLDQGLQFLIQYYNGEERAKGNILERFSAQQFPDLHSELNLSSLELGDSALYFCASSDRSGTGLSGANVLTFGAGSRLTVL.